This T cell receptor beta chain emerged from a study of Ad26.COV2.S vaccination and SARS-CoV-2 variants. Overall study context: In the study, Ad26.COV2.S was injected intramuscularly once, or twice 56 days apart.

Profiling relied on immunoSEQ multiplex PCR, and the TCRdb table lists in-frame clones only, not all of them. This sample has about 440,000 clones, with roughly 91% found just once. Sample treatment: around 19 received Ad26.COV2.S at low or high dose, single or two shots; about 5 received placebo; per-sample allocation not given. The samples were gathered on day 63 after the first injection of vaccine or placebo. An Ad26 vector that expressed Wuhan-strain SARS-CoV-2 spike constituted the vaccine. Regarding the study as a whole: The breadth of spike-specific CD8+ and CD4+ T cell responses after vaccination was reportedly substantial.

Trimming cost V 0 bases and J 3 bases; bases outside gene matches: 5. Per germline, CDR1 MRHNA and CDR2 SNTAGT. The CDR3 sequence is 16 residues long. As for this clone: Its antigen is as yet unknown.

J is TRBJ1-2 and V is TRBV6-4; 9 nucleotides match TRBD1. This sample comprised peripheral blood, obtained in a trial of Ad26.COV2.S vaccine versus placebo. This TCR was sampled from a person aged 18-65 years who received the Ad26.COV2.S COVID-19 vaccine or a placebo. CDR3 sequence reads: CASSDSGDREYYGYTF. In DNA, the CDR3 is TGTGCCAGCAGTGACTCGGGGGACAGGGAGTACTATGGCTACACCTTC.